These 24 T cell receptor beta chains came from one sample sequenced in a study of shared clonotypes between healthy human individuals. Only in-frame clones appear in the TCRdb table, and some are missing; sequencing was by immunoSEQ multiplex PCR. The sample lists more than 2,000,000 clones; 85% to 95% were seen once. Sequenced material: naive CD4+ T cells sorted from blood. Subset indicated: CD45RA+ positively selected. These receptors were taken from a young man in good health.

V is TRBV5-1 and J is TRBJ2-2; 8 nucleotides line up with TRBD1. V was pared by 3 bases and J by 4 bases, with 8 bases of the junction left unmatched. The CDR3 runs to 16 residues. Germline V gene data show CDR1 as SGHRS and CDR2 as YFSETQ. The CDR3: CASSYRTGTGTGELFF. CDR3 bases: TGCGCCAGCAGCTACCGGACAGGGACGGGCACCGGGGAGCTGTTTTTT.

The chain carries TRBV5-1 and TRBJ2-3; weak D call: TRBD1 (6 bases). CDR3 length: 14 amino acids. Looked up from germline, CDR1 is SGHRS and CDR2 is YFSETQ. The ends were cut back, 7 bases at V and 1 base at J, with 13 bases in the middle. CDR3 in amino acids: CASSRQAGTDTQYF. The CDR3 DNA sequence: TGCGCCAGCTCCAGACAGGCAGGCACAGATACGCAGTATTTT.

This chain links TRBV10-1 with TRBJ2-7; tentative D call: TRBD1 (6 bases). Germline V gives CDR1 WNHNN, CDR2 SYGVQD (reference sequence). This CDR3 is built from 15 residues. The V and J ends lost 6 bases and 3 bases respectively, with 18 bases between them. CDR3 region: CASSPDSGSFYEQYF. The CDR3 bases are TGCGCCAGCAGCCCGGACAGCGGATCTTTCTACGAGCAGTACTTC.

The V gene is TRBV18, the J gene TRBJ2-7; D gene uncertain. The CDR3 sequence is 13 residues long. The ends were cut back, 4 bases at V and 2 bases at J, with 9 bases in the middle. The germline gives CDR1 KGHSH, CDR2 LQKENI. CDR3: CASSRPETYEQYF. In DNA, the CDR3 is TGTGCCAGCTCACGACCTGAAACCTACGAGCAGTACTTC. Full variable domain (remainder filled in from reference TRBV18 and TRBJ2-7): NAGVMQNPRHLVRRRGQEARLRCSPMKGHSHVYWYRQLPEEGLKFMVYLQKENIIDESGMPKERFSAEFPKEGPSILRIQQVVRGDSAAYFCASSRPETYEQYFGPGTRLTVT.

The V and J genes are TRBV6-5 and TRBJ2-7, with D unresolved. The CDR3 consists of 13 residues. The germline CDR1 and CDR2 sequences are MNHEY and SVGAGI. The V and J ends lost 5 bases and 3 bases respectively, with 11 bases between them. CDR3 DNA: TGTGCCAGCAGTAGAGCAATCCTCTACGAGCAGTACTTC. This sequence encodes CASSRAILYEQYF.

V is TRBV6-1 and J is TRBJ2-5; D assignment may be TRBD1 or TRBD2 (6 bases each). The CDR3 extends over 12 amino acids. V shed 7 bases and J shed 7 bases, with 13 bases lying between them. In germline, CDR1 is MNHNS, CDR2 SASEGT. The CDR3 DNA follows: TGTGCCAGCAAGGGGGGTTACGGGACCCAGTACTTC. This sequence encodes CASKGGYGTQYF.

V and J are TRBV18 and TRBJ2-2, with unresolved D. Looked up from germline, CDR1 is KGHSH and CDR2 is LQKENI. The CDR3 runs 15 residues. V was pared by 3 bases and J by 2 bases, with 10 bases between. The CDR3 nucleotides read TGTGCCAGCTCACCGAACTGGGGAAACACCGGGGAGCTGTTTTTT. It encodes CASSPNWGNTGELFF.

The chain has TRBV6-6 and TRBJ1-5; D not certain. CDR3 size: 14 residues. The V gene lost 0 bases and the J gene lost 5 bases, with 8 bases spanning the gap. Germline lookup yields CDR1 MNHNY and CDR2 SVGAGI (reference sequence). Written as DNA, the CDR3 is TGTGCCAGCAGTTACTCGGGCTCCCATCAGCCCCAGCATTTT. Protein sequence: CASSYSGSHQPQHF.

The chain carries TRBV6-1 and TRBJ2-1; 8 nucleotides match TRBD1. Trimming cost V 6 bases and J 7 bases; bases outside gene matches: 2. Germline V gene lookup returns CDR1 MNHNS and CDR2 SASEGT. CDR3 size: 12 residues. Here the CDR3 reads CASRDRDNEQFF. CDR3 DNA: TGTGCCAGCAGGGACAGGGATAATGAGCAGTTCTTC.

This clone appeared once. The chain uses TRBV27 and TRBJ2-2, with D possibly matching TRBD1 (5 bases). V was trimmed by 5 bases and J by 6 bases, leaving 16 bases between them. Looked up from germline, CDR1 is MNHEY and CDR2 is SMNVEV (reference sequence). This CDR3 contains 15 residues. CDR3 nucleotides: TGTGCCAGCAGTCCCGACAGCCTAGTCTCCGGGGAGCTGTTTTTT. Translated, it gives CASSPDSLVSGELFF.

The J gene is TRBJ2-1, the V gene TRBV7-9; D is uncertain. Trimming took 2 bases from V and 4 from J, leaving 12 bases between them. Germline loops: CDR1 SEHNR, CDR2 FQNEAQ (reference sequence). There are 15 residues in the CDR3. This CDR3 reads CASSLLRPLYNEQFF. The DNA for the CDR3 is TGTGCCAGCAGCTTATTGCGTCCACTTTACAATGAGCAGTTCTTC. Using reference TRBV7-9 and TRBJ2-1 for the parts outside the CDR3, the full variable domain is DTGVSQNPRHKITKRGQNVTFRCDPISEHNRLYWYRQTLGQGPEFLTYFQNEAQLEKSRLLSDRFSAERPKGSFSTLEIQRTEQGDSAMYLCASSLLRPLYNEQFFGPGTRLTVL.

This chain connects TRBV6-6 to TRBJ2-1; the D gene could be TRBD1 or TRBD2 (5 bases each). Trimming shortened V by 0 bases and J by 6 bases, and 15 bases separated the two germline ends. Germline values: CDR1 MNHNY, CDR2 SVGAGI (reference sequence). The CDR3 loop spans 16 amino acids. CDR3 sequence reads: CASSYSSGTGRNEQFF. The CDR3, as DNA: TGTGCCAGCAGTTACTCTTCCGGGACCGGCCGCAATGAGCAGTTCTTC.

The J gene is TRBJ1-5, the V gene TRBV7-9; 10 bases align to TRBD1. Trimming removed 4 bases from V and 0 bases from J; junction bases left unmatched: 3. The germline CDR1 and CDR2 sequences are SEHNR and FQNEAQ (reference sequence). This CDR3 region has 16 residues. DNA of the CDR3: TGTGCCAGCAGCTCGGGACAGGGGAATAGCAATCAGCCCCAGCATTTT. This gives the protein CASSSGQGNSNQPQHF.

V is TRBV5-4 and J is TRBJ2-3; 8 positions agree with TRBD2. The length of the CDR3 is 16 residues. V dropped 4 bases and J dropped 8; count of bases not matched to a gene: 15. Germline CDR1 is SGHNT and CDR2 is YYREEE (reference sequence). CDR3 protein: CASSLRLALGEGTQYF. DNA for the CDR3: TGTGCCAGCAGCCTTAGACTAGCGCTTGGCGAAGGTACGCAGTATTTT. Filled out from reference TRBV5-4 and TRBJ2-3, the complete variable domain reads ETGVTQSPTHLIKTRGQQVTLRCSSQSGHNTVSWYQQALGQGPQFIFQYYREEENGRGNFPPRFSGLQFPNYSSELNVNALELDDSALYLCASSLRLALGEGTQYFGPGTRLTVL.

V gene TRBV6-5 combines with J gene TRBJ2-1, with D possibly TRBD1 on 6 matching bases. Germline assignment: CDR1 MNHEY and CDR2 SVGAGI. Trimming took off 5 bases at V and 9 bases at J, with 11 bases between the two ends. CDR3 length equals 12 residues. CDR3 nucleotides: TGTGCCAGCAGTAAGAGGGGGTCTGAGCAGTTCTTC. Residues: CASSKRGSEQFF.

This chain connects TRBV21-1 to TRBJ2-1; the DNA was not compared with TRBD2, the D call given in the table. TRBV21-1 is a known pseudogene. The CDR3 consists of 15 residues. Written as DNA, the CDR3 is TGTGCCAGCAGCAAAGCAGCGGGGGCGGAAGATGAGCAGTTCTTC. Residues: CASSKAAGAEDEQFF.

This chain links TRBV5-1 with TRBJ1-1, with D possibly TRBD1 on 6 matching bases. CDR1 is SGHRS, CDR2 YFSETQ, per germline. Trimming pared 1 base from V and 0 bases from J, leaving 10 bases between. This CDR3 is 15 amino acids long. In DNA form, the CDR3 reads TGCGCCAGCAGCTTGTTGGGGGCCCTGAACACTGAAGCTTTCTTT. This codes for CASSLLGALNTEAFF.

The CDR3 DNA follows: TGTGCCAGCAGTGTTCGCGAGGGGAACACTGAAGCTTTCTTT. This codes for CASSVREGNTEAFF. The V gene is TRBV2, the J gene TRBJ1-1; no definite D call. The CDR3 runs 14 residues. Trimming cost V 4 bases and J 1 base, with 10 bases left between them. Germline CDR1 is SNHLY and CDR2 is FYNNEI. The full variable domain, completed using reference TRBV2 and TRBJ1-1, is EPEVTQTPSHQVTQMGQEVILRCVPISNHLYFYWYRQILGQKVEFLVSFYNNEISEKSEIFDDQFSVERPDGSNFTLKIRSTKLEDSAMYFCASSVREGNTEAFFGQGTRLTVV.

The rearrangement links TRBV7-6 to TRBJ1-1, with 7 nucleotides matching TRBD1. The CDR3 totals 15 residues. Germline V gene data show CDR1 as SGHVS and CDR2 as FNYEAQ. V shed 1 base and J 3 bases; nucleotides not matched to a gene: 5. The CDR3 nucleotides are TGTGCCAGCAGCTTAGGAGGGGGCAGGGACACTGAAGCTTTCTTT. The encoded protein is CASSLGGGRDTEAFF. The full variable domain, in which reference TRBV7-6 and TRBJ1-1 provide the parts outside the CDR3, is GAGVSQSPRYKVTKRGQDVALRCDPISGHVSLYWYRQALGQGPEFLTYFNYEAQQDKSGLPNDRFSAERPEGSISTLTIQRTEQRDSAMYRCASSLGGGRDTEAFFGQGTRLTVV.

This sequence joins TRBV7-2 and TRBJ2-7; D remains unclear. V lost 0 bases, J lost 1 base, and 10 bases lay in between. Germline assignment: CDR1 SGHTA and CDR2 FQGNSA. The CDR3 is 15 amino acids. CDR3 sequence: CASSLAFQPSYEQYF. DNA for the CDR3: TGTGCCAGCAGCTTAGCGTTTCAGCCGTCCTACGAGCAGTACTTC.

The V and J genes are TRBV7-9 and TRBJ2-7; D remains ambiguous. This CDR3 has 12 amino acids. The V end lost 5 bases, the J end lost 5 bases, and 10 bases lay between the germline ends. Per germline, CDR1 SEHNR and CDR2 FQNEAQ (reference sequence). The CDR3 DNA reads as TGTGCCAGCAGCCCTTCAGTGGACGAGCAGTACTTC. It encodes CASSPSVDEQYF.

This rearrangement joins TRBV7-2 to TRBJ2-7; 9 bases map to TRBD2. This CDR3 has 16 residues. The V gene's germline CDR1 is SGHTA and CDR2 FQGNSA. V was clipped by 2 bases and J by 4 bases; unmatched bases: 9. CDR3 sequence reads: CASSLLAGGERYEQYF. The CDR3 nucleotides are TGTGCCAGCAGCTTACTGGCGGGAGGGGAACGATACGAGCAGTACTTC. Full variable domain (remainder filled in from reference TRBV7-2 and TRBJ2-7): GAGVSQSPSNKVTEKGKDVELRCDPISGHTALYWYRQSLGQGLEFLIYFQGNSAPDKSGLPSDRFSAERTGGSVSTLTIQRTQQEDSAVYLCASSLLAGGERYEQYFGPGTRLTVT.

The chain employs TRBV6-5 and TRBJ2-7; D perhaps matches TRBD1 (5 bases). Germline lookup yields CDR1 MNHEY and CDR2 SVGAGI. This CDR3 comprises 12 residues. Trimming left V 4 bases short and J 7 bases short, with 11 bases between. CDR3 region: CASSLAAGEQYF. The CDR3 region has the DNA TGTGCCAGCAGTTTAGCCGCAGGGGAGCAGTACTTC.

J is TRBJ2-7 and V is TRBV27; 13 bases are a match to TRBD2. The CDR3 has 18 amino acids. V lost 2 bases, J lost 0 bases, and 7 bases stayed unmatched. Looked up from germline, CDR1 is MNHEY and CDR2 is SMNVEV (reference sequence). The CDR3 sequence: CASSLTAGLAGNSYEQYF. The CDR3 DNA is TGTGCCAGCAGTTTAACGGCGGGACTAGCGGGGAACTCCTACGAGCAGTACTTC.